The table lists the clone carrying this T cell receptor (beta chain) with a count of one. Its specificity is unknown. The data stem from a study of cytomegalovirus exposure and HLA in healthy donors. Findings and caveats of the study: Some 150 TCR beta chains were listed as cytomegalovirus-associated. A later analysis showed TCR association rates differing by HLA locus, peaking at DRB1 and lowest at HLA-C. Association of a missense DCLRE1C variant with TCR beta V- and J-gene trimming was reported in a later analysis.

The V and J ends lost 4 bases and 0 bases respectively, with 16 bases between them. CDR1 is SEHNR and CDR2 is FQNEAQ in the germline V gene (reference sequence). This CDR3 has 17 residues. Primers: 60 Vbeta forward and 13 Jbeta reverse. Libraries were prepared by immunoSEQ multiplex PCR; TCRdb keeps only in-frame clonotypes and omits some of them. This sample carries about 170,000 clones, approximately 80% of them seen once, and the ten largest clones take less than 1%. Material: PBMCs. The sequence was collected from a female donor in good health and CMV-seronegative. The chain joins TRBV7-9 to TRBJ1-3; D unclear. The chain's CDR3 is CASSSRGGPGSGNTIYF. Here the CDR3 DNA reads TGTGCCAGCAGCTCACGGGGAGGGCCGGGCTCTGGAAACACCATATATTTT.